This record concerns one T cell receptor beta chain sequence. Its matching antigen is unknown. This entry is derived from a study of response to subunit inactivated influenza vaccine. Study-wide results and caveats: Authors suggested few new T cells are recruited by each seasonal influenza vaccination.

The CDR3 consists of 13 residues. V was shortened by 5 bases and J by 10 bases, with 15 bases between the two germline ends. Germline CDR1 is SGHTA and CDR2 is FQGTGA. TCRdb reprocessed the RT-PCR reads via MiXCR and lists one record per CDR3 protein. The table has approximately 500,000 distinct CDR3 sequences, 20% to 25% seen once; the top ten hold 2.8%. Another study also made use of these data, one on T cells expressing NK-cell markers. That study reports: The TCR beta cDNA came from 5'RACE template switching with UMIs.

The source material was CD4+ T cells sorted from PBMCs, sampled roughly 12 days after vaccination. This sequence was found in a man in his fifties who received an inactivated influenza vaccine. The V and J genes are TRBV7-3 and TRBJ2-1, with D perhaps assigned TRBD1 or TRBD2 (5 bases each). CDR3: CASSLLRDEEQFF. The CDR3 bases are TGTGCCAGCAGCCTGCTCCGGGACGAGGAGCAGTTCTTC. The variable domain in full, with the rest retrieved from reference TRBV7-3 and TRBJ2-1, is GAGVSQTPSNKVTEKGKYVELRCDPISGHTALYWYRQSLGQGPEFLIYFQGTGAADDSGLPNDRFFAVRPEGSVSTLKIQRTERGDSAVYLCASSLLRDEEQFFGPGTRLTVL.